This T cell receptor (beta chain) was retrieved from a study of CD8 T cells in ankylosing spondylitis. About this clonotype: The antigen is not known.

Study-level points and caveats: Ankylosing spondylitis blood appeared to carry a characteristic TCR beta motif of roughly 8 highly homologous variants. Reports say disease-linked clones showed up significantly more in matched ankylosing spondylitis synovial fluid.

TCRdb itself ran the 5' RACE reads through MiXCR, one entry per CDR3 protein. The data hold about 700,000 distinct CDR3 sequences, with roughly 19% observed a single time. This CDR3 spans 13 amino acids. Germline V CDR1 and CDR2: MNHEY, SVGEGT. With 7 bases removed from V and 5 bases from J, the gap between germline ends came to 14 bases. This receptor was identified in a male donor with ankylosing spondylitis. The chain employs TRBV6-2 or TRBV6-3 and TRBJ1-2; D gene ambiguous. The specimen sequenced was blood, either unsorted or a sorted T cell fraction (not recorded which). CDR3 sequence reads: CASTIEGIYGYTF. The CDR3 DNA follows: TGTGCCAGCACCATTGAGGGCATATATGGCTACACCTTC.